This T cell receptor beta chain was observed in a study of T-cell reconstitution after alpha-beta-depleted transplantation in children (dated by TCRdb to about 2016). Some background on the complete study: T-cell immune reconstitution after TCRalphabeta/CD19-depleted allogeneic hematopoietic cell transplantation in children was quantitatively tracked in the study by means of TCR repertoire profiling.

The CDR3, from cysteine to phenylalanine, totals 14 residues. This entry keeps only the CDR3 DNA: 42 bases, framed from base 1. The V and J ends are trimmed by 3 bases and 1 base, leaving 10 bases between them. CDR1 and CDR2 (SGHKS, YYEKEE) derive from the germline V gene (reference sequence). Note on this clonotype: Which antigen it targets is not known. No quality values exist for individual bases; no much larger clone is one base distant.

Library preparation employed PCR. Sequencing was carried out with an Illumina HiSeq 2500. To normalize quantification of the TCRbeta repertoire, the TCR libraries were built with molecular barcoding that relied on unique molecular identifiers. TCRdb trimmed public reads at Q25 via fastp, called clones via MiXCR and kept in-frame beta chains. Rows with one shared CDR3 protein collapse into an entry with the most common genes and DNA. This sample comprises 250,000 to 350,000 distinct CDR3 sequences, 9.9% of them detected only once. The leading ten clones occupy 10% of the sample. Sample: PBMCs from the stem cell graft donor, taken from the stem cell graft. The sequence came from a human donor who donated a stem cell graft to a child with SCID. The sequence links TRBV5-5 to TRBJ2-5; TRBD1 is a weak D gene call, 6 bases matching. At the DNA level, the sequence is TGTGCCAGCAGCTGGACAGCTCTCCAAGAGACCCAGTACTTC. This encodes CASSWTALQETQYF.